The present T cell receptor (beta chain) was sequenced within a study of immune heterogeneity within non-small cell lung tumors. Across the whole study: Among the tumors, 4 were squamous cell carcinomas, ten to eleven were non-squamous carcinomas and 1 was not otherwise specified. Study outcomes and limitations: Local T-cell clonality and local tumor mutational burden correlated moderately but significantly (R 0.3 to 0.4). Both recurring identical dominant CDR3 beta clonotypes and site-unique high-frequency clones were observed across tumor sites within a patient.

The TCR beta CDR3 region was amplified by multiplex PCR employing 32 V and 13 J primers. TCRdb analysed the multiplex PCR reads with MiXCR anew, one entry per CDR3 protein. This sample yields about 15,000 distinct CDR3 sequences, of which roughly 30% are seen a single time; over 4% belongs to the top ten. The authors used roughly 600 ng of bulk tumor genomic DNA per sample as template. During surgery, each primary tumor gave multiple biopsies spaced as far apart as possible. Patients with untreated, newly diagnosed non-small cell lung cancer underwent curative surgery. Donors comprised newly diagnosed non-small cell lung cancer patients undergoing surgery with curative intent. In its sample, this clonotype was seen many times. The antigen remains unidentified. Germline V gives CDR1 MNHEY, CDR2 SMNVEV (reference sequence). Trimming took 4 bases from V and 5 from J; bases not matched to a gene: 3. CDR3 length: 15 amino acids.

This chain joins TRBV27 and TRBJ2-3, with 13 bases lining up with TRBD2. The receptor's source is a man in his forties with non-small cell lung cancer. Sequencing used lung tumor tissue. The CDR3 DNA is TGTGCCAGCAGTTCGACTAGCGGGAGGAAAGATACGCAGTATTTT. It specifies CASSSTSGRKDTQYF.